A single TCR beta chain is shown here with its context. Its specificity is unknown. These data come from a study of identical twins. General study results and limits: There was more out-of-frame TCR alpha sharing in monozygotic twins than models estimated. Diverse VJ usage suggested most zero-insertion clonotypes were not invariant T cells.

TCRdb analysed the 5' RACE reads with MiXCR anew, one entry per CDR3 protein. The data hold about 210,000 distinct CDR3 sequences, with around 10% observed a single time. V lost 4 bases, J lost 0 bases, and 13 bases lay in between. Germline V gene sequence: CDR1 DFQATT, CDR2 SNEGSKA (reference sequence). The CDR3 sequence is 15 residues long. The sequenced material came from memory (CD45RO+) T cells sorted from blood. This sequence originates from a woman younger than 30 in good health. V is TRBV20-1 and J is TRBJ1-5; D not resolved. Here the CDR3 DNA reads TGCAGTGCTATTTACGGACGGAATAGCAATCAGCCCCAGCATTTT. It is translated as CSAIYGRNSNQPQHF.